This TCR beta chain was documented in a study of shared clonotypes between healthy human individuals. With V trimmed by 6 bases and J by 6 bases, 8 bases remained unmatched. This CDR3 is 14 amino acids long. Germline V gene sequence: CDR1 SNHLY, CDR2 FYNNEI. TCRdb's copy holds only in-frame clones and misses some; the assay was immunoSEQ multiplex PCR. The repertoire holds about a million clones, with roughly 80% as singletons. On this clone: This likely came from a read error, as a far larger clone is one base away.

The sequence derives from a man aged 18 to 29 in good health. Some clones in this sample may be carry-over from other donors' samples. The chain combines TRBV2 with TRBJ1-5; 7 bases align to TRBD1. The sample was memory CD4+ T cells from PBMCs. Subset of the sample: CD45RA-negative fraction. CDR3 DNA: TGTGCCAGCAGCCAGGGGGGGGAGGCTCAGCCCCAGCATTTT. Amino acids: CASSQGGEAQPQHF.